Listed here are 27 T cell receptor beta chains from one sample, sequenced in a study of CD8+ T cells in alopecia areata. The treatment was: oral pan-JAK inhibitor, 5-10 mg twice daily. cDNA prepared by RNA extraction and subsequent reverse transcription served as the template for sequencing. The table came from immunoSEQ multiplex PCR; TCRdb's copy has only in-frame clones and leaves some out. The sample lists over 95,000 clones; 50% to 65% were seen once. Sequences were derived from CD4+ T cells sorted from blood, sampled at week 24, from a patient treated with tofacitinib. The receptor source for this set is a human donor with alopecia areata.

Points on this clone: Other nucleotide sequences in the sample specify the same CDR3. The chain is built from TRBV7-2 and TRBJ1-6, with a weak D call TRBD1 (5 bases). V was trimmed by 1 base and J by 13 bases, leaving 11 bases between them. This CDR3 has 13 residues. The germline V gene encodes CDR1 SGHTA and CDR2 FQGNSA. The CDR3: CASSLEGRGPLHF. As DNA, the CDR3 is TGTGCCAGCAGCTTAGAGGGGAGGGGTCCCCTCCACTTT.

The rearrangement uses TRBV16 and TRBJ2-7, with D perhaps TRBD2 (6 bases). V was cut by 3 bases and J by 3 bases, with 12 bases left in between. The CDR3 length is 14 residues. The germline CDR1 and CDR2 sequences are KGHSY and FQNENV. This CDR3 is CASSQRDGDYEQYF. In nucleotides, the CDR3 is TGTGCCAGCAGCCAGCGGGACGGGGACTACGAGCAGTACTTC.

This sequence joins TRBV30 and TRBJ2-2; TRBD1 is a possible D gene (6 bases). There are 15 residues in the CDR3. Germline V CDR1 and CDR2: GTSNPN, SVGIG (reference sequence). Trimming removed 8 bases at V and 0 bases at J, with 16 bases between. CDR3 sequence (DNA): TGTGCCGGAACGAAGGACAGACCGAACACCGGGGAGCTGTTTTTT. This encodes CAGTKDRPNTGELFF.

The genes are TRBV30 and TRBJ1-5; D is uncertain. Germline-derived CDR1 and CDR2 are GTSNPN and SVGIG (reference sequence). The CDR3 covers 13 residues. Trimming removed 0 bases from V and 6 bases from J, with 9 bases in between. CDR3 nucleotides: TGTGCCTGGAGTGTTAAGGGCTCTCAGCCCCAGCATTTT. It translates to CAWSVKGSQPQHF.

This chain links TRBV20-1 with TRBJ2-5; D gene ambiguous. The CDR3 length is 11 residues. Germline lookup yields CDR1 DFQATT and CDR2 SNEGSKA (reference sequence). V was pared by 3 bases and J by 7 bases, with 9 bases between. The CDR3 protein is CSASEVGTQYF. DNA for the CDR3: TGCAGTGCTAGCGAGGTGGGGACCCAGTACTTC.

The genes are TRBV5-4 and TRBJ2-7; 9 bases map to TRBD1. This CDR3 has 14 residues. V dropped 0 bases and J dropped 2; count of bases not matched to a gene: 0. Germline values: CDR1 SGHNT, CDR2 YYREEE (reference sequence). The CDR3 sequence: CASSLDRGPYEQYF. For the CDR3, the DNA is TGTGCCAGCAGCTTGGACAGGGGGCCCTACGAGCAGTACTTC.

This clone appeared a single time. Here the CDR3 DNA reads TGTGCCAGCAGTAACCCCACATCTGGAAACACCATATATTTT. This encodes CASSNPTSGNTIYF. The chain is built from TRBV6-5 and TRBJ1-3; no clear D gene. Germline assignment: CDR1 MNHEY and CDR2 SVGAGI. V was clipped by 5 bases and J by 1 base, with 9 bases between them. The CDR3 loop spans 14 amino acids.

This chain uses TRBV30 with TRBJ2-7, with a weak D call TRBD2 (5 bases). V lost 0 bases to trimming and J lost 0 bases, with 15 bases between them. Germline loops: CDR1 GTSNPN, CDR2 SVGIG (reference sequence). The CDR3 is made up of 16 amino acids. DNA of the CDR3: TGTGCCTGGAGTGTACGTTCCGGGATCAGCTCCTACGAGCAGTACTTC. This gives the protein CAWSVRSGISSYEQYF.

Points on this clone: Other DNA sequences from this sample encode an identical CDR3 as well. The CDR3 sequence is CASSFGRVDNSPLHF. The DNA for the CDR3 is TGTGCCAGCAGCTTCGGGAGGGTTGACAATTCACCCCTCCACTTT. J is TRBJ1-6 and V is TRBV7-2; no definite D call. Trimming removed 3 bases from V and 7 bases from J, with 13 bases in between. CDR3 length: 15 residues. CDR1 is SGHTA and CDR2 is FQGNSA in the germline V gene.

This clone turned up a few times. The chain is built from TRBV7-9 and TRBJ2-3; D not certain. The germline CDR1 and CDR2 sequences are SEHNR and FQNEAQ (reference sequence). Trimming stripped 5 bases from V and 1 base from J, with 13 bases between. CDR3 length: 15 amino acids. The CDR3 is CASSPWGGGTDTQYF. The DNA of the CDR3 is TGTGCCAGCAGCCCATGGGGTGGAGGCACAGATACGCAGTATTTT.

This clone was picked up a small number of times. V gene TRBV5-1 combines with J gene TRBJ2-3; TRBD2 matches at 15 bases. The ends lost 2 bases at V and 0 bases at J; junction bases unmatched: 4. The CDR3 runs 18 residues. CDR1 and CDR2 from the germline V gene are SGHRS and YFSETQ. The CDR3 DNA reads TGCGCCAGCAGCTTACCGGGACTAGCGGGAGGTAGCACAGATACGCAGTATTTT. Translated, it gives CASSLPGLAGGSTDTQYF.

V and J are TRBV7-2 and TRBJ1-2, with no clear D. V shed 0 bases and J shed 4 bases, with 18 bases lying between them. The length of the CDR3 is 17 residues. Germline CDR1 reads SGHTA; CDR2 reads FQGNSA. The CDR3 loop is CASSLAFRTSWGYGYTF. The CDR3 DNA sequence: TGTGCCAGCAGCTTAGCCTTTCGAACTTCGTGGGGCTATGGCTACACCTTC.

The chain combines TRBV7-2 with TRBJ2-6, with D possibly called TRBD1 or TRBD2 (5 bases each). Trimming left V 6 bases short and J 2 bases short, with 11 bases between. CDR1 SGHTA and CDR2 FQGNSA come from the germline V gene. This CDR3 has 15 amino acids. The CDR3 protein is CASSLGPTGANVLTF. CDR3 sequence (DNA): TGTGCCAGCAGTTTGGGACCAACTGGGGCCAACGTCCTGACTTTC.

This rearrangement joins TRBV7-3 to TRBJ1-5; TRBD1 aligns across 7 bases. Germline trimming cut 1 base from V and 3 bases from J; bases unmatched to any gene: 12. This CDR3 is built from 18 residues. Germline values: CDR1 SGHTA, CDR2 FQGTGA. As DNA, the CDR3 is TGTGCCAGCAGCTTAAGTGGGGGGCGGACAGGACTCAATCAGCCCCAGCATTTT. It yields the protein CASSLSGGRTGLNQPQHF.

This clone was recorded once. The chain combines TRBV6-5 with TRBJ2-3; D ambiguous. The CDR3 spans 13 residues. Germline lookup yields CDR1 MNHEY and CDR2 SVGAGI. V was clipped by 0 bases and J by 4 bases, with 5 bases between them. The CDR3 spells CASSYSTADTQYF. DNA of the CDR3: TGTGCCAGCAGTTACTCGACGGCAGATACGCAGTATTTT.

The V call is TRBV5-1, the J call TRBJ2-7; possibly TRBD2 for D (5 bases). Germline V gives CDR1 SGHRS, CDR2 YFSETQ. Deletions cut 4 bases from V and 0 bases from J, with 11 bases between. The CDR3 consists of 14 residues. CDR3 amino acids: CASSEGGSSYEQYF. In DNA form, the CDR3 reads TGCGCCAGCAGCGAGGGCGGAAGCTCCTACGAGCAGTACTTC.

This chain links TRBV6-5 with TRBJ1-1; 7 bases align to TRBD1. CDR1 MNHEY and CDR2 SVGAGI come from the germline V gene. J was trimmed by 3 bases and V by 6 bases; bases with no gene match: 10. CDR3 length equals 15 residues. As DNA, the CDR3 is TGTGCCAGCAGAACCTCCGGGACAGAGGACACTGAAGCTTTCTTT. Translation gives CASRTSGTEDTEAFF.

The chain uses TRBV7-2 and TRBJ2-7, with unresolved D. Germline V lookup: CDR1 SGHTA, CDR2 FQGNSA. This CDR3 is built from 13 residues. V lost 0 bases, J lost 0 bases, and 3 bases lay in between. The CDR3 DNA reads as TGTGCCAGCAGCTTAGCTAGCTCCTACGAGCAGTACTTC. Protein product: CASSLASSYEQYF.

This clone was detected only a few times. V and J are TRBV5-1 and TRBJ2-1; 12 bases agree with TRBD2. The ends lost 0 bases at V and 3 bases at J; junction bases unmatched: 1. The CDR3 covers 16 residues. Germline V gene sequence: CDR1 SGHRS, CDR2 YFSETQ. The CDR3 is CASSLGGLAGYNEQFF. In nucleotides, the CDR3 is TGCGCCAGCAGCTTGGGGGGACTAGCGGGCTACAATGAGCAGTTCTTC.

This clone turned up a few times. The rearrangement joins TRBV29-1 to TRBJ1-5; unclear D gene. Germline V gene sequence: CDR1 SQVTM, CDR2 ANQGSEA. The V end lost 5 bases, the J end lost 5 bases, and 10 bases lay between the germline ends. The CDR3 totals 12 residues. The DNA of the CDR3 is TGCAGCGTTTTGGATTGGGATCAGCCCCAGCATTTT. Translating it yields CSVLDWDQPQHF.

The V gene is TRBV10-3, the J gene TRBJ2-5; D perhaps matches TRBD2 (7 bases). The V end lost 2 bases, the J end lost 2 bases, and 12 bases lay between the germline ends. The CDR3 has 15 amino acids. Looked up from germline, CDR1 is ENHRY and CDR2 is SYGVKD. The chain's CDR3 is CAISELGGPQETQYF. DNA for the CDR3: TGTGCCATCAGTGAGCTCGGGGGGCCTCAAGAGACCCAGTACTTC.

This CDR3 is CAWSLRSAFF. Written as DNA, the CDR3 is TGTGCCTGGAGTCTACGATCAGCTTTCTTT. The chain is built from TRBV30 and TRBJ1-1; D not certain. Trimming cost V 2 bases and J 10 bases, with 8 bases left between them. Germline CDR1 reads GTSNPN; CDR2 reads SVGIG (reference sequence). The CDR3 consists of 10 residues.

Concerning this clone itself: Distinct nucleotide sequences in the sample also encode this CDR3. V usage is TRBV5-1 and J usage is TRBJ2-2, with D uncertain. With 0 bases removed from V and 2 bases from J, the gap between germline ends came to 2 bases. The CDR3 is 13 amino acids. Germline CDR1 is SGHRS and CDR2 is YFSETQ. The CDR3, as DNA: TGCGCCAGCAGCTTGGATAACACCGGGGAGCTGTTTTTT. It encodes CASSLDNTGELFF.

V gene TRBV27 combines with J gene TRBJ2-2; unclear D gene. CDR1 MNHEY and CDR2 SMNVEV come from the germline V gene (reference sequence). The CDR3 extends over 14 amino acids. Trimming removed 7 bases from V and 0 bases from J, with 9 bases in between. The CDR3: CASKRQTNTGELFF. The CDR3 DNA reads TGTGCCAGCAAGCGCCAAACGAACACCGGGGAGCTGTTTTTT.

The V gene is TRBV10-3, the J gene TRBJ2-7; weak D call: TRBD1 (5 bases). Trimming stripped 4 bases from V and 0 bases from J, with 16 bases between. Germline V gene lookup returns CDR1 ENHRY and CDR2 SYGVKD. This CDR3 comprises 16 residues. The CDR3 protein is CAISGGLGQSSYEQYF. CDR3 sequence (DNA): TGTGCCATCAGTGGGGGCCTCGGACAAAGCTCCTACGAGCAGTACTTC.

This rearrangement joins TRBV5-4 to TRBJ2-5; 7 bases align to TRBD2. The CDR3 is 14 residues long. Per the germline V gene, CDR1 is SGHNT and CDR2 is YYREEE (reference sequence). J lost 3 bases, V lost 6 bases, and 8 bases had no gene match. CDR3 sequence reads: CASTSWGGKETQYF. CDR3 sequence (DNA): TGTGCCAGCACCTCATGGGGGGGGAAAGAGACCCAGTACTTC.

This chain joins TRBV5-1 and TRBJ2-1; a weak D match, TRBD1 (5 bases). Trimming left V 4 bases short and J 8 bases short, with 13 bases between. Germline lookup yields CDR1 SGHRS and CDR2 YFSETQ. The CDR3 has 13 amino acids. The CDR3 DNA is TGCGCCAGCAGCGCCCAGGGCCTCTATGAGCAGTTCTTC. As protein: CASSAQGLYEQFF.